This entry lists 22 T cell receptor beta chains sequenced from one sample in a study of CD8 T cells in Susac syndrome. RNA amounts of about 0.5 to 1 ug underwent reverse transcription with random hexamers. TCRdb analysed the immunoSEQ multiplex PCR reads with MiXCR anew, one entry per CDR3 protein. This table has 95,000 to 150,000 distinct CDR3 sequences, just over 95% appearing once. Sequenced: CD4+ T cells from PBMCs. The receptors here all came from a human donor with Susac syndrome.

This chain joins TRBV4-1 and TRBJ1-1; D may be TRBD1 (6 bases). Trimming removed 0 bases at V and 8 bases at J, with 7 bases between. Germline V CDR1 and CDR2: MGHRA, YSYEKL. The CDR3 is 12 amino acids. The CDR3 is CASSQETGEAFF. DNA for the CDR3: TGCGCCAGCAGCCAAGAGACAGGAGAAGCTTTCTTT.

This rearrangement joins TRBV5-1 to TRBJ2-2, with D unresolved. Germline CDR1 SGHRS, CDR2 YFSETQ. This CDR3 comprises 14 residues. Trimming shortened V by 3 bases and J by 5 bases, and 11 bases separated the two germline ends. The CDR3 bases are TGCGCCAGCAGCTCGTTTCGACCGACCGGGGAGCTGTTTTTT. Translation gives CASSSFRPTGELFF.

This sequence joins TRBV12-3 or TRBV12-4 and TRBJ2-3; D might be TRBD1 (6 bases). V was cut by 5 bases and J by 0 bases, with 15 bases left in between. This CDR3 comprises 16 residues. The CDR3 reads CASSPGTHLSTDTQYF. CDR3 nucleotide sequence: TGTGCCAGCAGTCCCGGGACACACTTAAGCACAGATACGCAGTATTTT.

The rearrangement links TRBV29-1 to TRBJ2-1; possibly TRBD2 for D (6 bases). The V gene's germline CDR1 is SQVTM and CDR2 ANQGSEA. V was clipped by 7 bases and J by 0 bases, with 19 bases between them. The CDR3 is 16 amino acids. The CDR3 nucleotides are TGCAGCGGCGGCGGACACCGGGACTCCTCCTACAATGAGCAGTTCTTC. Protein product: CSGGGHRDSSYNEQFF.

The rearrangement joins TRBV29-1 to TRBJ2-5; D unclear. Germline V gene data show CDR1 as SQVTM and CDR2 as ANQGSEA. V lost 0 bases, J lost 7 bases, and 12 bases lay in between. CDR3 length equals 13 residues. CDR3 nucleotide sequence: TGCAGCGTTGAAGATACGGAAGCTCGGACCCAGTACTTC. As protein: CSVEDTEARTQYF. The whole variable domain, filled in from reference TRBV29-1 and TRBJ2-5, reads SAVISQKPSRDICQRGTSLTIQCQVDSQVTMMFWYRQQPGQSLTLIATANQGSEATYESGFVIDKFPISRPNLTFSTLTVSNMSPEDSSIYLCSVEDTEARTQYFGPGTRLLVL.

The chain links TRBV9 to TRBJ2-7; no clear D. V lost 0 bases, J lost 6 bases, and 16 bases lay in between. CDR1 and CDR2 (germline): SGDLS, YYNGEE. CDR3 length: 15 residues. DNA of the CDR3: TGTGCCAGCAGCGTAGGTGTAACTGGCCCCACCGAGCAGTACTTC. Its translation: CASSVGVTGPTEQYF.

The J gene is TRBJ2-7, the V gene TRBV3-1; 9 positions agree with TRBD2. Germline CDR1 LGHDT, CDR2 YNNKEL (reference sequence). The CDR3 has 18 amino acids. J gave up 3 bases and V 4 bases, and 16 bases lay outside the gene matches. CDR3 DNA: TGTGCCAGCAGCCGATCACCCAACGGCCTAGCGGGAATCTACGAGCAGTACTTC. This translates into CASSRSPNGLAGIYEQYF.

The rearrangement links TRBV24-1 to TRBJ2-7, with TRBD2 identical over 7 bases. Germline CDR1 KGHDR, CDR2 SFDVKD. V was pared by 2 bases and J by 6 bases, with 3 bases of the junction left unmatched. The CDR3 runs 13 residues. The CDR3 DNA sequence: TGTGCCACCAGTGATTCGGGGGGAGGCGAGCAGTACTTC. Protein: CATSDSGGGEQYF.

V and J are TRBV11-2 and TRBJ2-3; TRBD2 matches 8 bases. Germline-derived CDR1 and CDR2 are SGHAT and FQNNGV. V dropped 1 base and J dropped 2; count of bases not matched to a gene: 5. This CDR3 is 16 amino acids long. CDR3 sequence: CASSLARGRTTDTQYF. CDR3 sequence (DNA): TGTGCCAGCAGCTTAGCTCGCGGGAGGACCACAGATACGCAGTATTTT.

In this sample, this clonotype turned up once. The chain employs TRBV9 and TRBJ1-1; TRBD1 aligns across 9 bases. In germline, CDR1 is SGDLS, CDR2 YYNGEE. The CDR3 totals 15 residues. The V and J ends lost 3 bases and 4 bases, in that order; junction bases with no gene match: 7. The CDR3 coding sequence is TGTGCCAGCAGCGAACAGGGGGCAGGTTTCACTGAAGCTTTCTTT. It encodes CASSEQGAGFTEAFF.

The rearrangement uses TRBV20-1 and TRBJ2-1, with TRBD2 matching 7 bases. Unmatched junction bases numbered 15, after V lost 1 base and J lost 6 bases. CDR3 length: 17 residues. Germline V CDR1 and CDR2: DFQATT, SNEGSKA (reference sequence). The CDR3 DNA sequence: TGCAGTGCTAGAGCGAGCGGGAAGATTCGAGGGGCCAATGAGCAGTTCTTC. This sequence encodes CSARASGKIRGANEQFF.

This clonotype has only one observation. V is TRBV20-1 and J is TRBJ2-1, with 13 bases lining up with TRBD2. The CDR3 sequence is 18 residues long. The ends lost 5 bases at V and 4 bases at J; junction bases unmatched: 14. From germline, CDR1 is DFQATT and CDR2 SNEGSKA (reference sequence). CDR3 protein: CSARPLRTSGSSYNEQFF. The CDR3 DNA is TGCAGTGCTCGTCCGCTCAGGACTAGCGGGAGTTCGTACAATGAGCAGTTCTTC.

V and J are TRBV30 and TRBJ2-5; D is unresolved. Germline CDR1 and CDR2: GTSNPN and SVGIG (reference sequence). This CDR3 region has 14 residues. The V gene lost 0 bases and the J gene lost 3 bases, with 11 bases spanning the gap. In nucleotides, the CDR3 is TGTGCCTGGAGTGTTAGATTAGGGAAAGAGACCCAGTACTTC. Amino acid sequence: CAWSVRLGKETQYF.

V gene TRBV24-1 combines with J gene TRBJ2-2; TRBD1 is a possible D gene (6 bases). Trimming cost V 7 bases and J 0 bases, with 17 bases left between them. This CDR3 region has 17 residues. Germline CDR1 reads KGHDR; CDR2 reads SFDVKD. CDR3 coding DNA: TGTGCCACCAGCCCCAGGCCCGGGACACCGAACACCGGGGAGCTGTTTTTT. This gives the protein CATSPRPGTPNTGELFF.

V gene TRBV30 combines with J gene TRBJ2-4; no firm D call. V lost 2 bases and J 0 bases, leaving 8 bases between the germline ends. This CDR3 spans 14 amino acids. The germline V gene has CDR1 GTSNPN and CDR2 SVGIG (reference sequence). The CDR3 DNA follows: TGTGCCTGGAGTCCTCTTCGAGCCAAAAACATTCAGTACTTC. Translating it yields CAWSPLRAKNIQYF.

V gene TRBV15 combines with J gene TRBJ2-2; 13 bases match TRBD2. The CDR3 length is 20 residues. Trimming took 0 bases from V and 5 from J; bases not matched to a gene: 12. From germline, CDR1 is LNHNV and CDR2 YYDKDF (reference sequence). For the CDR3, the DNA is TGTGCCACCAGCAGAGACTGGCCGGGACTAGCGGGAACCAAAACCGGGGAGCTGTTTTTT. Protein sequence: CATSRDWPGLAGTKTGELFF. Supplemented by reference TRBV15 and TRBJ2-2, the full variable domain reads DAMVIQNPRYQVTQFGKPVTLSCSQTLNHNVMYWYQQKSSQAPKLLFHYYDKDFNNEADTPDNFQSRRPNTSFCFLDIRSPGLGDTAMYLCATSRDWPGLAGTKTGELFFGEGSRLTVL.

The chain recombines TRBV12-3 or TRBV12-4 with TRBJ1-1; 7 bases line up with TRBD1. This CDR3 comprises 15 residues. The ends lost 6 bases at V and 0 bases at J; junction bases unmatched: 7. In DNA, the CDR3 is TGTGCCAGCAGAAGGACAGGCCCTGTGAACACTGAAGCTTTCTTT. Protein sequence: CASRRTGPVNTEAFF.

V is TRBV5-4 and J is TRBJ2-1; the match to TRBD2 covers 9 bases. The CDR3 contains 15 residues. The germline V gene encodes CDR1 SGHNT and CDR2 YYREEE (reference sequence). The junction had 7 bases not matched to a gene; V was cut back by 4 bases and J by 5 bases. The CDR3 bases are TGTGCCAGCAGCACGATAGCGGGAGCTAACAATGAGCAGTTCTTC. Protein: CASSTIAGANNEQFF.

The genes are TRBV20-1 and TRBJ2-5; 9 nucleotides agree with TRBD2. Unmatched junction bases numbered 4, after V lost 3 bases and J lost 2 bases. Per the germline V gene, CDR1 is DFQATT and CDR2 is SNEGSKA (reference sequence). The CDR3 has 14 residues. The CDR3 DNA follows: TGCAGTGCTAGGGCCCTAGCGGGGCAAGAGACCCAGTACTTC. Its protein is CSARALAGQETQYF.

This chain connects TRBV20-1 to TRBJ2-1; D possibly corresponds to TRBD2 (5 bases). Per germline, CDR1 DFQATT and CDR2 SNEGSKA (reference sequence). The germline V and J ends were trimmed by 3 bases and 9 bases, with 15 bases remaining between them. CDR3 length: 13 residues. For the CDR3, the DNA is TGCAGTGCTAGTAACGGGAACAGCGGTGAGCAGTTCTTC. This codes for CSASNGNSGEQFF.

The CDR3 loop reads CASSQVRGDNEQFF. The CDR3 nucleotides read TGTGCCAGCAGCCAAGTGCGCGGGGACAATGAGCAGTTCTTC. The chain carries TRBV3-1 and TRBJ2-1; D is perhaps TRBD2 (6 bases). Trimming pared 1 base from V and 5 bases from J, leaving 9 bases between. This CDR3 is built from 14 residues. CDR1 is LGHDT and CDR2 is YNNKEL in the germline V gene (reference sequence).

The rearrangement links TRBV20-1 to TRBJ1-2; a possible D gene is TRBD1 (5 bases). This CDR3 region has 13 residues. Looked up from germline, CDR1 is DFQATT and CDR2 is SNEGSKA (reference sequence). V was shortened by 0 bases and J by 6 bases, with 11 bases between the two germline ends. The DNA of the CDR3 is TGCAGTGCTAGAGAAGTTGGGGGTCATGGCTACACCTTC. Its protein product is CSAREVGGHGYTF.